Listed below are T cell receptor beta chains from one sample, sequenced in a study of T cells after yellow fever vaccination. TCRdb used MiXCR to reprocess the 5' RACE reads, holding one entry per CDR3 protein. The table includes 310,000 or so distinct CDR3 sequences, around 6.8% detected once. This material consisted of PBMCs, taken more than 40 days after the first yellow fever vaccination. Receptors originate from a man aged 18 to 30 who received the YFV17D yellow fever vaccine. Both conserved end residues are trimmed from each CDR3. The order of the fields is V gene, D gene, J gene, CDR3 protein. A D gene is named only where the DNA matches it firmly.

>TRBV4-3|TRBD1|TRBJ1-2
ASSPLGRGRDGYT
>TRBV19|-|TRBJ1-5
ASGDHSNQPQH
>TRBV29-1|-|TRBJ2-3
SVGRSRTDTQY
>TRBV5-1|-|TRBJ2-5
ASSLGDTQETQY
>TRBV24-1|TRBD1|TRBJ2-1
ATSDSAGGLYNEQF
>TRBV27|TRBD1|TRBJ2-5
ASSLLWDSIQETQY
>TRBV5-1|-|TRBJ2-7
ASSLDTRNYEQY
>TRBV7-3|-|TRBJ1-2
ASSLYVGL
>TRBV6-1|TRBD1|TRBJ2-1
ASSTGEMPDEQF
>TRBV27|-|TRBJ1-6
ASSIGGTYNSPLH
>TRBV20-1|-|TRBJ2-4
SARALWVAKNIQY
>TRBV6-5|-|TRBJ1-1
ASSPRSNTEAF
>TRBV4-2|-|TRBJ2-6
ASLRPGLWISTPGANVLT
>TRBV10-3|-|TRBJ2-7
AISVSSGEQY
>TRBV5-1|TRBD2|TRBJ2-2
ASSSGLAGSGELF
>TRBV4-2|-|TRBJ2-5
ASSQLTHQETQY
>TRBV5-6|-|TRBJ1-2
ASSPRGPVYGYT
>TRBV7-2|TRBD1|TRBJ1-5
ASSAGQGQPQH
>TRBV5-1|TRBD1|TRBJ1-1
ASSEGTGARNTEAF
>TRBV4-3|-|TRBJ2-3
ASSQGSSGDTDTQY
>TRBV12-3/TRBV12-4|TRBD2|TRBJ2-2
ASRIAGGNTGELF
>TRBV23-1|-|TRBJ2-7
ASSHLARSSNRESSYEQY
>TRBV12-3/TRBV12-4|TRBD2|TRBJ2-1
ASSPGPTGLAGGPYNEQF
>TRBV5-1|TRBD1|TRBJ1-1
ASSFKGAHLNTEAF
>TRBV7-8|TRBD2|TRBJ2-1
ASSSTSGGFDEQF
>TRBV29-1|-|TRBJ2-2
SVVRGVTGELF
>TRBV7-2|-|TRBJ1-2
ASSPPDSLDGYT
>TRBV5-1|-|TRBJ1-6
ASSLDEGVRSPLH
>TRBV24-1|-|TRBJ2-5
ATSDLAGNQETQY
>TRBV5-1|-|TRBJ2-5
ASSLEGGRRETQY
>TRBV20-1|TRBD2|TRBJ2-3
SATGTSGGIGTDTQY
>TRBV7-2|-|TRBJ1-1
ASTQGSVNTEAF
>TRBV25-1|-|TRBJ2-2
ASSEYKITGELF
>TRBV6-2/TRBV6-3|-|TRBJ2-2
ASSFTQEAGELF
>TRBV11-2|TRBD2|TRBJ2-7
ASSFPETRPGGPYEQY
>TRBV19|-|TRBJ2-2
ASRDTGVTGELF
>TRBV7-2|-|TRBJ1-2
ASSPTRTDYGYT
>TRBV5-4|TRBD2|TRBJ2-5
ASSTSSGFFKETQY
>TRBV20-1|TRBD2|TRBJ2-3
SAIHSGGDTQY
>TRBV7-8|-|TRBJ2-5
ASSLARQFGRETQY
>TRBV9|TRBD2|TRBJ2-5
ASSAQGLAGVETQY
>TRBV20-1|-|TRBJ2-7
SARPQGSYEQY
>TRBV20-1|-|TRBJ2-7
SAREDSYEQY
>TRBV12-3/TRBV12-4|-|TRBJ1-1
ASSPSFNEAF
>TRBV5-6|-|TRBJ1-2
ASSLESIQGGYT
>TRBV6-1|TRBD2|TRBJ2-3
ASSQRTSGDASTDTQY
>TRBV10-3|-|TRBJ1-5
AISESAERGQPQH
>TRBV6-5|-|TRBJ2-1
ASSYSSSYNEQF
>TRBV7-3|TRBD2|TRBJ2-3
ASSFGGADTQY
>TRBV11-3|TRBD1|TRBJ2-1
ASSLGGTASSYNEQF
>TRBV4-2|-|TRBJ1-6
ASSQDPNPNNSPLH